The T cell receptor (beta chain) under discussion was sequenced for a study of PD-L1 blockade in urothelial cancer. For the study at large: Typically, measured as a median, blood samples had about 140,000 T cells.

Pretreatment and on-treatment blood mononuclear cell samples were taken, totaling between 1 and 8 time points per patient. Assay: immunoSEQ multiplex PCR; the TCRdb copy retains only in-frame clones and omits some. The sample has tens of thousands of clones, roughly 82% seen once; the top ten hold under 4%. The V and J ends lost 8 bases and 3 bases respectively, with 17 bases between them. The CDR3 has 14 residues. Germline V gene lookup returns CDR1 MNHEY and CDR2 SVGAGI. This TCR was recovered from a man in his sixties or seventies with urothelial cancer. The starting material was PBMCs, obtained around atezolizumab (anti-PD-L1) treatment. The V call is TRBV6-5, the J call TRBJ2-7; D is perhaps TRBD1 (7 bases). CDR3: CASSGGRGLYEQYF. Written as DNA, the CDR3 is TGTGCCAGCTCAGGGGGGAGAGGACTCTACGAGCAGTACTTC.